The rows below give T cell receptor beta chains drawn from one sample of a study of T cell changes during pregnancy in multiple sclerosis. Profiling relied on immunoSEQ multiplex PCR, and the TCRdb table lists in-frame clones only, not all of them. The sample records tens of thousands of clones, roughly 90% being singletons. The starting material was peripheral blood, obtained after pregnancy. These receptors were obtained from a female donor in good health, enrolled as a control in a pregnancy study. Each CDR3 is given with its conserved first and last residue. Fields, in order: CDR3 DNA, CDR3 protein, V gene, D gene, J gene, clone size. A D gene is named only where the DNA matches it firmly. The size field is filled for only some rows; it gives once, few, many or a size class.

CDR3nt: TGTGCCAGCTCACCGGACAGGGTGGATGGCTACACCTTC; CDR3aa: CASSPDRVDGYTF; v_gene: TRBV18; d_gene: TRBD1; j_gene: TRBJ1-2; abundance: NA
CDR3nt: TGCGCCAGCAGCTTGGCCCTAGCGGGAGGTGATGAGCAGTTCTTC; CDR3aa: CASSLALAGGDEQFF; v_gene: TRBV5-1; d_gene: TRBD2; j_gene: TRBJ2-1; abundance: NA
CDR3nt: TGTGCCTGGAGTACAGGGGAGTACGAGCAGTACTTC; CDR3aa: CAWSTGEYEQYF; v_gene: TRBV30; d_gene: TRBD1; j_gene: TRBJ2-7; abundance: NA
CDR3nt: TGTGCCAGCAGACTCACAGCGGGAGTAAGCACAGATACGCAGTATTTT; CDR3aa: CASRLTAGVSTDTQYF; v_gene: TRBV2; d_gene: TRBD2; j_gene: TRBJ2-3; abundance: NA
CDR3nt: TGTGCCAGCAGTTTACTCCCGGGAGGAGAAAAACTGTTTTTT; CDR3aa: CASSLLPGGEKLFF; v_gene: TRBV27; d_gene: NA; j_gene: TRBJ1-4; abundance: NA
CDR3nt: TGTGCCTGGAGTGCCCTTAGTACGCAGTATTTT; CDR3aa: CAWSALSTQYF; v_gene: TRBV30; d_gene: NA; j_gene: TRBJ2-3; abundance: NA
CDR3nt: TGTGCCAGCAGTTTATCGTCGTTCGGGGCCGGGGAGCTGTTTTTT; CDR3aa: CASSLSSFGAGELFF; v_gene: TRBV27; d_gene: NA; j_gene: TRBJ2-2; abundance: many
CDR3nt: TGTGCCAGCAGCTTGGTAGCCGGGGAGCTGTTTTTT; CDR3aa: CASSLVAGELFF; v_gene: TRBV5-4; d_gene: NA; j_gene: TRBJ2-2; abundance: NA
CDR3nt: TGCGCCAGCAGTCCAGGGGTTGGGGAGACCCAGTACTTC; CDR3aa: CASSPGVGETQYF; v_gene: TRBV10-1; d_gene: NA; j_gene: TRBJ2-5; abundance: NA
CDR3nt: TGTGCCAGCAGTTACCTCAGGGGGCTAAAGGACACTGAAGCTTTCTTT; CDR3aa: CASSYLRGLKDTEAFF; v_gene: TRBV6-5; d_gene: TRBD1; j_gene: TRBJ1-1; abundance: NA
CDR3nt: TGTGCCAGCAGTACCCGGGGGGCCGTCAAACTGTTTTTT; CDR3aa: CASSTRGAVKLFF; v_gene: TRBV6-5; d_gene: NA; j_gene: TRBJ1-4; abundance: NA
CDR3nt: TGTGCCAGCAGCTCCGGGGCCCAGGGGGTTAACTTTTACCAAGAGACCCAGTACTTC; CDR3aa: CASSSGAQGVNFYQETQYF; v_gene: TRBV5-8; d_gene: TRBD1; j_gene: TRBJ2-5; abundance: NA
CDR3nt: TGTGCCAGCAGTGATAGTCGGCGGGCTCTGAACACTGAAGCTTTCTTT; CDR3aa: CASSDSRRALNTEAFF; v_gene: TRBV25-1; d_gene: NA; j_gene: TRBJ1-1; abundance: NA
CDR3nt: TGCGCCAGCAGCTTGGAAGCGTGGAGCTCCTACGAGCAGTACTTC; CDR3aa: CASSLEAWSSYEQYF; v_gene: TRBV5-1; d_gene: NA; j_gene: TRBJ2-7; abundance: NA
CDR3nt: TGTGCCAGCAGCTTCCTAACCGGGAACACTGAAGCTTTCTTT; CDR3aa: CASSFLTGNTEAFF; v_gene: TRBV11-2; d_gene: NA; j_gene: TRBJ1-1; abundance: NA
CDR3nt: TGTGCCAGCAGTTTTGGGTCGGGGAACCAAGATACGCAGTATTTT; CDR3aa: CASSFGSGNQDTQYF; v_gene: TRBV28; d_gene: NA; j_gene: TRBJ2-3; abundance: NA
CDR3nt: TGTGCCAGCAGCTTAGCCGGGGTACCCTACGAGCAGTACTTC; CDR3aa: CASSLAGVPYEQYF; v_gene: TRBV7-2; d_gene: NA; j_gene: TRBJ2-7; abundance: once
CDR3nt: TGTGCCATCAGCCTGACTAGCGGGAGTCCGACAGATACGCAGTATTTT; CDR3aa: CAISLTSGSPTDTQYF; v_gene: TRBV10-3; d_gene: TRBD2; j_gene: TRBJ2-3; abundance: NA
CDR3nt: TGTGCCTCAGCAGGGATTGACTATGGCTACACCTTC; CDR3aa: CASAGIDYGYTF; v_gene: TRBV10-3; d_gene: NA; j_gene: TRBJ1-2; abundance: NA
CDR3nt: TGTGCCAGTAGAGCCCTAGCGGGAGAGGTTCCGTTCTTC; CDR3aa: CASRALAGEVPFF; v_gene: TRBV19; d_gene: TRBD2; j_gene: TRBJ2-1; abundance: NA
CDR3nt: TGTGCCAGCAGATTTGGACAGGGAAAGGGGACCGTGCAGTACTTC; CDR3aa: CASRFGQGKGTVQYF; v_gene: TRBV6-5; d_gene: TRBD1; j_gene: TRBJ2-7; abundance: NA
CDR3nt: TGTGCCAGCAGCGTAGGACGGAGTAATTCACCCCTCCACTTT; CDR3aa: CASSVGRSNSPLHF; v_gene: TRBV9; d_gene: NA; j_gene: TRBJ1-6; abundance: NA
CDR3nt: TGTGCCTGGAGCGCCCAGACCGCGGGTTATGGCTACACCTTC; CDR3aa: CAWSAQTAGYGYTF; v_gene: TRBV30; d_gene: NA; j_gene: TRBJ1-2; abundance: NA
CDR3nt: TGTGCCAGCGCGACAGGGTCTGGAAACACCATATATTTT; CDR3aa: CASATGSGNTIYF; v_gene: TRBV6-1; d_gene: TRBD1; j_gene: TRBJ1-3; abundance: NA
CDR3nt: TGTGCCAGCAGTGAAGGCGACAGGGTGGATGGCTACACCTTC; CDR3aa: CASSEGDRVDGYTF; v_gene: TRBV6-1; d_gene: TRBD1; j_gene: TRBJ1-2; abundance: NA
CDR3nt: TGTGCCAGCAGCTTAGTATTGGGCAGATACAATGAGCAGTTCTTC; CDR3aa: CASSLVLGRYNEQFF; v_gene: TRBV7-9; d_gene: NA; j_gene: TRBJ2-1; abundance: NA
CDR3nt: TGTGCCTGGGGCCCCCGTGAAGATACGCAGTATTTT; CDR3aa: CAWGPREDTQYF; v_gene: TRBV30; d_gene: NA; j_gene: TRBJ2-3; abundance: NA
CDR3nt: TGTGCCTGGAGTTCCGTTCGAGGCGAGCAGTACTTC; CDR3aa: CAWSSVRGEQYF; v_gene: TRBV30; d_gene: NA; j_gene: TRBJ2-7; abundance: NA
CDR3nt: TGTGCCAGCAGCTTCGGAGGAGGGTTGGGCACTGAAGCTTTCTTT; CDR3aa: CASSFGGGLGTEAFF; v_gene: TRBV7-6; d_gene: NA; j_gene: TRBJ1-1; abundance: once
CDR3nt: TGCAGCGTTGAATTACAGGACAGGGGGCGCCGGTATTTT; CDR3aa: CSVELQDRGRRYF; v_gene: TRBV29-1; d_gene: TRBD1; j_gene: TRBJ2-3; abundance: once
CDR3nt: TGTGCCAGCACGGAGGGGTACGAGCAGTACTTC; CDR3aa: CASTEGYEQYF; v_gene: TRBV6-1; d_gene: NA; j_gene: TRBJ2-7; abundance: NA
CDR3nt: TGTGCCAGCAGCCAAGTTGCAGGGTGGAACACTGAAGCTTTCTTT; CDR3aa: CASSQVAGWNTEAFF; v_gene: TRBV14; d_gene: NA; j_gene: TRBJ1-1; abundance: NA
CDR3nt: TGTGCCAGCAGCGTAGGACAGCTTAGGTCTAATGAAAAACTGTTTTTT; CDR3aa: CASSVGQLRSNEKLFF; v_gene: TRBV27; d_gene: NA; j_gene: TRBJ1-4; abundance: NA
CDR3nt: TGTGCCAGCAGCGTAGGGGACAGGGGCCACACCATATATTTT; CDR3aa: CASSVGDRGHTIYF; v_gene: TRBV9; d_gene: TRBD1; j_gene: TRBJ1-3; abundance: NA
CDR3nt: TGTGCCAGCAGCCGGGGACAGGGATCTTTGGGGAACACTGAAGCTTTCTTT; CDR3aa: CASSRGQGSLGNTEAFF; v_gene: TRBV11-2; d_gene: TRBD1; j_gene: TRBJ1-1; abundance: NA
CDR3nt: TGTGCCAGCAGTATGACAGGGGTTCAGCCCCAGCATTTT; CDR3aa: CASSMTGVQPQHF; v_gene: TRBV28; d_gene: TRBD1; j_gene: TRBJ1-5; abundance: NA